The 18 T cell receptor beta chains reported below all come from one sample, sequenced in a study of blood T cell repertoires in COVID-19. Profiling relied on immunoSEQ multiplex PCR, and the TCRdb table lists in-frame clones only, not all of them. Of approximately 290,000 clones listed, roughly nine tenths are singletons. Source material: peripheral blood. These receptors were collected from a man aged 18 to 29 with active or convalescent COVID-19.

The chain combines TRBV3-1 (or the pseudogene TRBV3-2) with TRBJ1-5; D remains unclear. Trimming pared 0 bases from V and 3 bases from J, leaving 3 bases between. This CDR3 region has 13 residues. Germline V gene data show CDR1 as LGHDT and CDR2 as YNNKEL (reference sequence). The CDR3 region is CASSQDFNQPQHF. In DNA form, the CDR3 reads TGTGCCAGCAGCCAAGACTTCAATCAGCCCCAGCATTTT.

The chain recombines TRBV11-2 with TRBJ1-3; 8 nucleotides line up with TRBD1. Looked up from germline, CDR1 is SGHAT and CDR2 is FQNNGV. Trimming at V came to 5 bases and at J to 3 bases, leaving 6 bases not matched to a gene. CDR3 length equals 15 residues. This CDR3 is CASSRDRPSGNTIYF. In nucleotides, the CDR3 is TGTGCCAGCAGCCGGGACAGGCCCAGTGGAAACACCATATATTTT.

The chain has TRBV4-1 and TRBJ1-5, with a possible D match to TRBD1 (5 bases). The CDR3 contains 15 residues. Germline values: CDR1 MGHRA, CDR2 YSYEKL. Trimming removed 8 bases at V and 2 bases at J, with 16 bases between. The CDR3 spells CASRGGGGGNQPQHF. The CDR3 coding sequence is TGCGCCAGCCGGGGGGGAGGAGGTGGCAATCAGCCCCAGCATTTT.

The chain is built from TRBV11-2 and TRBJ1-1; a possible D gene is TRBD1 (5 bases). V was clipped by 5 bases and J by 3 bases, with 13 bases between them. CDR1 is SGHAT, CDR2 FQNNGV, per germline. The CDR3 extends over 14 amino acids. The CDR3: CASSVRDFDTEAFF. In DNA, the CDR3 is TGTGCCAGCAGCGTCAGGGATTTTGACACTGAAGCTTTCTTT. Based on the CDR3 plus reference TRBV11-2 and TRBJ1-1, the full variable domain is EAGVAQSPRYKIIEKRQSVAFWCNPISGHATLYWYQQILGQGPKLLIQFQNNGVVDDSQLPKDRFSAERLKGVDSTLKIQPAKLEDSAVYLCASSVRDFDTEAFFGQGTRLTVV.

This sequence joins TRBV29-1 and TRBJ1-2; D gene ambiguous. CDR1 is SQVTM and CDR2 is ANQGSEA in the germline V gene. Trimming removed 6 bases from V and 5 bases from J, with 10 bases in between. This CDR3 is 11 amino acids long. CDR3 loop: CSVWTEYGYTF. As DNA, the CDR3 is TGCAGCGTGTGGACTGAATATGGCTACACCTTC.

V and J are TRBV6-5 and TRBJ1-3, with D maybe TRBD1 (5 bases). This CDR3 is 14 amino acids long. The V and J ends lost 2 bases and 6 bases respectively, with 11 bases between them. Germline V gene sequence: CDR1 MNHEY, CDR2 SVGAGI. The DNA for the CDR3 is TGTGCCAGCAGTTACGGCCAAGGGGCAAACACCATATATTTT. Its translation is CASSYGQGANTIYF.

The chain uses TRBV6-5 and TRBJ2-7; TRBD1 aligns across 7 bases. V lost 9 bases, J lost 5 bases, and 13 bases stayed unmatched. The CDR3 spans 14 residues. CDR1 is MNHEY and CDR2 is SVGAGI in the germline V gene. This chain's CDR3 is CASKQHRGINEQYF. In DNA, the CDR3 is TGTGCCAGTAAACAGCACAGGGGTATCAACGAGCAGTACTTC.

The chain uses TRBV6-5 and TRBJ1-4, with 9 bases aligning to TRBD1. V was clipped by 8 bases and J by 7 bases; unmatched bases: 5. CDR3 length: 13 amino acids. The germline V gene encodes CDR1 MNHEY and CDR2 SVGAGI. CDR3: CASGGQGGEKLFF. Here the CDR3 DNA reads TGTGCCAGCGGGGGACAGGGTGGTGAAAAACTGTTTTTT.

J is TRBJ2-1 and V is TRBV27, with 10 bases identical to TRBD2. Trimming at V came to 7 bases and at J to 9 bases, leaving 9 bases not matched to a gene. Germline V gene lookup returns CDR1 MNHEY and CDR2 SMNVEV (reference sequence). The length of the CDR3 is 14 residues. The CDR3 region is CASTGGLAETEQFF. The DNA for the CDR3 is TGTGCCAGCACCGGCGGACTAGCGGAGACTGAGCAGTTCTTC.

This clone was seen once. The genes are TRBV28 and TRBJ1-1; 7 bases agree with TRBD1. CDR1 MDHEN and CDR2 SYDVKM come from the germline V gene. The CDR3 extends over 14 amino acids. Trimming took 3 bases from V and 2 from J; bases not matched to a gene: 3. CDR3 sequence (DNA): TGTGCCAGCAGTTTGGGACAGTTTAACACTGAAGCTTTCTTT. Encoded protein: CASSLGQFNTEAFF.

This chain joins TRBV12-3 or TRBV12-4 and TRBJ1-2; D is unclear. V was pared by 6 bases and J by 7 bases, with 12 bases between. The CDR3 length is 12 residues. The CDR3: CASSTSFSGYTF. The CDR3 bases are TGTGCCAGCAGCACCTCGTTTAGTGGCTACACCTTC.

The count of this clone is one. The rearrangement links TRBV7-6 to TRBJ1-4; D gene uncertain. Trimming removed 1 base at V and 4 bases at J, with 10 bases between. The CDR3 length is 15 residues. CDR1 and CDR2 from the germline V gene are SGHVS and FNYEAQ. CDR3 in DNA: TGTGCCAGCAGCTTAGTCTCTACCTTTAATGAAAAACTGTTTTTT. Translated: CASSLVSTFNEKLFF.

The CDR3 protein is CASSEAGLYSNTGELFF. CDR3 in DNA: TGTGCCAGCAGCGAAGCGGGGCTTTATTCGAACACCGGGGAGCTGTTTTTT. The chain employs TRBV7-3 and TRBJ2-2; 7 bases fit TRBD2. Unmatched junction bases numbered 9, after V lost 5 bases and J lost 0 bases. This CDR3 has 17 residues. Germline CDR1 and CDR2: SGHTA and FQGTGA.

The chain is built from TRBV19 and TRBJ2-3; 8 positions agree with TRBD2. Unmatched junction bases numbered 13, after V lost 5 bases and J lost 0 bases. Germline assignment: CDR1 LNHDA and CDR2 SQIVND (reference sequence). This CDR3 is built from 18 residues. The CDR3 reads CASSQYGGTSKSTDTQYF. Written as DNA, the CDR3 is TGTGCCAGTAGTCAGTATGGGGGGACTAGTAAGAGCACAGATACGCAGTATTTT.

This chain connects TRBV3-1 (or the pseudogene TRBV3-2) to TRBJ1-2; D gene ambiguous. The CDR3 has 14 residues. Trimming cost V 2 bases and J 4 bases, with 11 bases left between them. CDR1 is LGHDT, CDR2 YNNKEL, per germline (reference sequence). The CDR3 is CASSQTAQLYGYTF. CDR3 nucleotides: TGTGCCAGCAGCCAAACCGCCCAACTCTATGGCTACACCTTC.

This chain uses TRBV7-9 with TRBJ1-2; D is ambiguous. Per germline, CDR1 SEHNR and CDR2 FQNEAQ (reference sequence). The CDR3 contains 16 residues. V lost 2 bases to trimming and J lost 5 bases, with 18 bases between them. The CDR3 sequence is CASSLSTTYVSYGYTF. Written as DNA, the CDR3 is TGTGCCAGCAGCTTAAGTACCACCTATGTGTCTTATGGCTACACCTTC. Based on the CDR3 plus reference TRBV7-9 and TRBJ1-2, the full variable domain is DTGVSQNPRHKITKRGQNVTFRCDPISEHNRLYWYRQTLGQGPEFLTYFQNEAQLEKSRLLSDRFSAERPKGSFSTLEIQRTEQGDSAMYLCASSLSTTYVSYGYTFGSGTRLTVV.

The rearrangement joins TRBV6-6 to TRBJ2-3; 9 bases map to TRBD1. V dropped 6 bases and J dropped 2; count of bases not matched to a gene: 3. CDR3 length: 14 amino acids. Per germline, CDR1 MNHNY and CDR2 SVGAGI (reference sequence). DNA for the CDR3: TGTGCCAGCAGGGGGGACAGGGACACAGATACGCAGTATTTT. This translates into CASRGDRDTDTQYF.

This chain uses TRBV7-2 with TRBJ2-5; 7 bases are shared with TRBD2. From germline, CDR1 is SGHTA and CDR2 FQGNSA. The J segment lost 5 bases and the V segment lost 8 bases, leaving 11 bases of the junction unmatched. The CDR3 has 14 residues. CDR3 region: CASAANRGGETQYF. CDR3 coding DNA: TGTGCCAGCGCTGCCAATCGGGGAGGGGAGACCCAGTACTTC.